A single sample is the source of the 2 T cell receptor beta chains below, sequenced in a study of blood T cell repertoires in COVID-19. Profiling relied on immunoSEQ multiplex PCR, and the TCRdb table lists in-frame clones only, not all of them. The data contain about 320,000 clones, over 70% of them singletons. Sequences were obtained from peripheral blood. The receptor set was obtained from a woman aged 45-65 years with acute or convalescent COVID-19.

The chain employs TRBV7-2 and TRBJ2-1, with TRBD2 identical over 8 bases. Unmatched junction bases numbered 5, after V lost 4 bases and J lost 12 bases. The CDR3 spans 12 residues. Germline V gene sequence: CDR1 SGHTA, CDR2 FQGNSA. The CDR3 DNA follows: TGTGCCAGCAGCTCCCTAGCGGGTTGGCAGTTCTTC. Its protein is CASSSLAGWQFF.

The gene calls are TRBV29-1 and TRBJ2-5; D ambiguous. V was clipped by 6 bases and J by 5 bases, with 10 bases between them. Germline-derived CDR1 and CDR2 are SQVTM and ANQGSEA. The CDR3 is made up of 11 amino acids. The CDR3 bases are TGCAGCGTGGTGATGCAGGAGACCCAGTACTTC. Protein sequence: CSVVMQETQYF. Full variable domain (remainder filled in from reference TRBV29-1 and TRBJ2-5): SAVISQKPSRDICQRGTSLTIQCQVDSQVTMMFWYRQQPGQSLTLIATANQGSEATYESGFVIDKFPISRPNLTFSTLTVSNMSPEDSSIYLCSVVMQETQYFGPGTRLLVL.